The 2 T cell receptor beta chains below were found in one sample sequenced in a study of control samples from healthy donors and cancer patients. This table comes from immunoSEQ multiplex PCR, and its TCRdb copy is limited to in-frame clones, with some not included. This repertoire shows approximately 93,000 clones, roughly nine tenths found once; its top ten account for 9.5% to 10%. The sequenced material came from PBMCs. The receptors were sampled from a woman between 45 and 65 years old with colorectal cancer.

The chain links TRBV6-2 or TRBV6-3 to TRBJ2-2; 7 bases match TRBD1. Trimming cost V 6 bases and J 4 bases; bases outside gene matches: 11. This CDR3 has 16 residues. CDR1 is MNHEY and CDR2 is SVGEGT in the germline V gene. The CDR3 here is CASSSRQGFSTGELFF. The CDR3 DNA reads TGTGCCAGCAGCAGCAGACAGGGATTCAGCACCGGGGAGCTGTTTTTT.

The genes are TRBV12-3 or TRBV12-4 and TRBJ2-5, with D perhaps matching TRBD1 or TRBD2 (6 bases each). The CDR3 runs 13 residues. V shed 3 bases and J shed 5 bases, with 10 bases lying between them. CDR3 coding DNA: TGTGCCAGCAGTTTTAGGGGGAGGGAGACCCAGTACTTC. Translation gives CASSFRGRETQYF.